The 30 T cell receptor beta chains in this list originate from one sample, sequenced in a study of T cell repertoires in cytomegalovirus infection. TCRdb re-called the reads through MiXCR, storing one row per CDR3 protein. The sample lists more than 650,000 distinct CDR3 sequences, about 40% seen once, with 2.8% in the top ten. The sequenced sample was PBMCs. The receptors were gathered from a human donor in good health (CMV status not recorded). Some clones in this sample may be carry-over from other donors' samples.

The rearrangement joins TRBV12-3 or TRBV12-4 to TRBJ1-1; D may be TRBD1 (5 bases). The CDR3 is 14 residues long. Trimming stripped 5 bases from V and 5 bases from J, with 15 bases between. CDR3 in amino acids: CASSRREGRTEAFF. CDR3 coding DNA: TGTGCCAGCAGTCGCCGGGAGGGGAGAACTGAAGCTTTCTTT.

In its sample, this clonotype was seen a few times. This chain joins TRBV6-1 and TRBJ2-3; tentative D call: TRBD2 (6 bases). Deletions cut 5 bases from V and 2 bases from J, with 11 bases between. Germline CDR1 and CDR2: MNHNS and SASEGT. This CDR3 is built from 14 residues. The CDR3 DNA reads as TGTGCCAGCAGTACCGGGAGAGTCACAGATACGCAGTATTTT. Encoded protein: CASSTGRVTDTQYF.

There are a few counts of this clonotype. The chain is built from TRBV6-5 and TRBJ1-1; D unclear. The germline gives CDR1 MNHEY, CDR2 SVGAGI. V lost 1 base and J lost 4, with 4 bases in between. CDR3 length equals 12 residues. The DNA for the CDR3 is TGTGCCAGCAGTTACTACGGCACTGAAGCTTTCTTT. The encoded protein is CASSYYGTEAFF.

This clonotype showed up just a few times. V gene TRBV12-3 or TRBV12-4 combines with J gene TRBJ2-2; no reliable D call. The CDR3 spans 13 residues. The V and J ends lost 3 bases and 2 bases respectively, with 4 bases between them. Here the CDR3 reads CASSFANTGELFF. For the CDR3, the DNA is TGTGCCAGCAGTTTTGCCAACACCGGGGAGCTGTTTTTT.

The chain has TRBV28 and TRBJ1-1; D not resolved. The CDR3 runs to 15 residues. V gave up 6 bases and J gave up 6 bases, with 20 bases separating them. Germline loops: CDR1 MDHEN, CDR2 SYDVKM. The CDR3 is CASSLTRRRWAEAFF. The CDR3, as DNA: TGTGCCAGCAGCCTTACCCGGCGGAGGTGGGCTGAAGCTTTCTTT.

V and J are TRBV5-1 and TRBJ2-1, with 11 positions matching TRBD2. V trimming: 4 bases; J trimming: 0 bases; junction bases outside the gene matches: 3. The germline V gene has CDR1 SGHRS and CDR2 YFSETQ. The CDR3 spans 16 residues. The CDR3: CASSPGLAASYNEQFF. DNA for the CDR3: TGCGCCAGCAGCCCGGGACTAGCGGCCTCCTACAATGAGCAGTTCTTC.

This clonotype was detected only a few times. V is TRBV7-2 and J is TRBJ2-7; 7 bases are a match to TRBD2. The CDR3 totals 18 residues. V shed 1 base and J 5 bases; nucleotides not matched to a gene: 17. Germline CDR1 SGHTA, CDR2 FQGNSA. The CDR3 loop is CASSLGSVFGLGSNEQYF. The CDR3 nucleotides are TGTGCCAGCAGCTTAGGTTCGGTTTTTGGACTAGGATCGAACGAGCAGTACTTC.

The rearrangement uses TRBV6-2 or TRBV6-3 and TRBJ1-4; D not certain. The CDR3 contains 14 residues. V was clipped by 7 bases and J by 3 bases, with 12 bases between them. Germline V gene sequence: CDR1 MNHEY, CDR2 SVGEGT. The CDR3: CASTFEGSNEKLFF. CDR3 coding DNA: TGTGCCAGCACCTTTGAGGGATCTAATGAAAAACTGTTTTTT.

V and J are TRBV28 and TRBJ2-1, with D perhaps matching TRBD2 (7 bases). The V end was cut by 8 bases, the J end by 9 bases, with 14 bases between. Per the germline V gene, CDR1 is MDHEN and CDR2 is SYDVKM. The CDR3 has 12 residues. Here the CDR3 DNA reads TGTGCCAGCGATCTAAGGGGGGGTGAGCAGTTCTTC. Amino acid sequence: CASDLRGGEQFF.

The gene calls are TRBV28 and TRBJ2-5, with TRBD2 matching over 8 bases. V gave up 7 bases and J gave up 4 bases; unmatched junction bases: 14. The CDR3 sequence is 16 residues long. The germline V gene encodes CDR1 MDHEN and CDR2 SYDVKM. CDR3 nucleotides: TGTGCCAGCACCACAGCCATGGAGCGGGAGTTAGAGACCCAGTACTTC. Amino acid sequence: CASTTAMERELETQYF.

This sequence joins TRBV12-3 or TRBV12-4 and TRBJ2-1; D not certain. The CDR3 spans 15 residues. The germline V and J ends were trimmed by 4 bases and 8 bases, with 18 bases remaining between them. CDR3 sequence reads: CASSSRKIKYYEQFF. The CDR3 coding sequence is TGTGCCAGCAGTTCGAGGAAAATAAAATACTATGAGCAGTTCTTC.

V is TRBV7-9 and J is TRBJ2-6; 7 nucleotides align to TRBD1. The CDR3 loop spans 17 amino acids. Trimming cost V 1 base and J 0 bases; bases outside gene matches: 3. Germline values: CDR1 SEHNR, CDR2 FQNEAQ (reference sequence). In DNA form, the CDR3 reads TGTGCCAGCAGCTTAGGGACAGGCAACTCTGGGGCCAACGTCCTGACTTTC. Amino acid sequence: CASSLGTGNSGANVLTF. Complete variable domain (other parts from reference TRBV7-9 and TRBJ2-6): DTGVSQNPRHKITKRGQNVTFRCDPISEHNRLYWYRQTLGQGPEFLTYFQNEAQLEKSRLLSDRFSAERPKGSFSTLEIQRTEQGDSAMYLCASSLGTGNSGANVLTFGAGSRLTVL.

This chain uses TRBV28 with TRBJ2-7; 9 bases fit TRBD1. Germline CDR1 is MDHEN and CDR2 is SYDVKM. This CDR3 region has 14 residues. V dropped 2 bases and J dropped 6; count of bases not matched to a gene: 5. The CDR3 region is CASSLVNRGPEQYF. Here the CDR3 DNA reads TGTGCCAGCAGTTTAGTTAACAGGGGGCCCGAGCAGTACTTC.

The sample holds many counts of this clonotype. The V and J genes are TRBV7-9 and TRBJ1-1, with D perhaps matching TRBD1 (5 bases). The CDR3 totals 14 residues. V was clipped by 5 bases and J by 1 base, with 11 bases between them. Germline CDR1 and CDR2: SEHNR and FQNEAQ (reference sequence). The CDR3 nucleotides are TGTGCCAGCAGCGAAGGGGTGTCGAACACTGAAGCTTTCTTT. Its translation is CASSEGVSNTEAFF.

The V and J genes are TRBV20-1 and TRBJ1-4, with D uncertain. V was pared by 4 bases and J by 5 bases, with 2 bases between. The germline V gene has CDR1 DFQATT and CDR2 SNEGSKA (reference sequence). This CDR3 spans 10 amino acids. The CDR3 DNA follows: TGCAGTGCTAACAATGAAAAACTGTTTTTT. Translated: CSANNEKLFF.

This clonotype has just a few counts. The DNA of the CDR3 is TGTGCCACCAGTGACTCCGGGACTAGCGTGGAGAATGAGCAGTTCTTC. Translated, it gives CATSDSGTSVENEQFF. V gene TRBV24-1 combines with J gene TRBJ2-1; 10 nucleotides line up with TRBD2. The ends lost 4 bases at V and 7 bases at J; junction bases unmatched: 9. Germline V gene data show CDR1 as KGHDR and CDR2 as SFDVKD. The CDR3 sequence is 16 residues long.

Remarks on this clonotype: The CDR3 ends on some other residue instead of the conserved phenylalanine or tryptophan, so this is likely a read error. CDR3 DNA: TGTGCCAGCAGCTTAGTGTCCCGGGGTGTAGGTTACGAGCAGTACTAC. Residues: CASSLVSRGVGYEQYY. The V call is TRBV7-6, the J call TRBJ2-7; tentative D call: TRBD2 (5 bases). The V gene's germline CDR1 is SGHVS and CDR2 FNYEAQ. This CDR3 has 16 residues. Trimming pared 1 base from V and 4 bases from J, leaving 17 bases between.

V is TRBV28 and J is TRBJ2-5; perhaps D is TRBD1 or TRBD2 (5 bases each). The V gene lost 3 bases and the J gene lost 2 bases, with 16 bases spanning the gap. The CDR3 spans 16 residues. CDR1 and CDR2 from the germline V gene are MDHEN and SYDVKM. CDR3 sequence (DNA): TGTGCCAGCAGTTTTTACAGGAGTCGGGGACAAGAGACCCAGTACTTC. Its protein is CASSFYRSRGQETQYF.

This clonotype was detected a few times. CDR3 sequence: CASNLSGRGNTEAFF. The CDR3 bases are TGTGCCAGCAACCTCTCTGGGCGGGGGAACACTGAAGCTTTCTTT. The V gene is TRBV7-2, the J gene TRBJ1-1; D remains unclear. Deletions cut 7 bases from V and 1 base from J, with 16 bases between. The CDR3 is 15 residues long. Germline values: CDR1 SGHTA, CDR2 FQGNSA.

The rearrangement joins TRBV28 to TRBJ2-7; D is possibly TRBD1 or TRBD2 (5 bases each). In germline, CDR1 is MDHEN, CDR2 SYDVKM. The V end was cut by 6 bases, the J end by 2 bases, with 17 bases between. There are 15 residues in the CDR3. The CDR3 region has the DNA TGTGCCAGCAGAACCTCCGGGGCGCCAGCCTACGAGCAGTACTTC. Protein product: CASRTSGAPAYEQYF.

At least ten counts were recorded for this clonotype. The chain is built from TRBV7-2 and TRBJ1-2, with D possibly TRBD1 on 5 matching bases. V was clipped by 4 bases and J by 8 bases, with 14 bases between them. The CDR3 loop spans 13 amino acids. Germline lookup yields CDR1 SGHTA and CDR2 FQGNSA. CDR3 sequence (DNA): TGTGCCAGCAGCTCCCGGGGGTTGGTGGGCTACACCTTC. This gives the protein CASSSRGLVGYTF.

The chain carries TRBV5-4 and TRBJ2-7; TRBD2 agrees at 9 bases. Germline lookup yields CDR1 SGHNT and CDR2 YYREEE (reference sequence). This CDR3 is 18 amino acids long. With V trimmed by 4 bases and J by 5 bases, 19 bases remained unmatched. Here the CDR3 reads CASSQDPGGLAGRDEQYF. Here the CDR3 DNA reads TGTGCCAGCAGCCAGGACCCGGGGGGCCTAGCGGGACGGGACGAGCAGTACTTC.

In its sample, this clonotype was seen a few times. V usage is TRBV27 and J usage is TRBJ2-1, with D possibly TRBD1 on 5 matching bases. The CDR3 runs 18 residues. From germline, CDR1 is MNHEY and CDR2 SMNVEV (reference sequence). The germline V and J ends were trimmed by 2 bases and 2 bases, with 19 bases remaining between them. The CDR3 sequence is CASSLQRDSSSPYNEQFF. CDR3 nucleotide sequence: TGTGCCAGCAGTTTACAGAGAGACAGCTCCTCTCCCTACAATGAGCAGTTCTTC.

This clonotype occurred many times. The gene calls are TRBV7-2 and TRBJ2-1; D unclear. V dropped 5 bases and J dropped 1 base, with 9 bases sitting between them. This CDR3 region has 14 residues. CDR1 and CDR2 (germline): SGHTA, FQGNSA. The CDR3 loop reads CASSPRWSYNEQFF. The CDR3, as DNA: TGTGCCAGCAGCCCGAGGTGGTCCTACAATGAGCAGTTCTTC.

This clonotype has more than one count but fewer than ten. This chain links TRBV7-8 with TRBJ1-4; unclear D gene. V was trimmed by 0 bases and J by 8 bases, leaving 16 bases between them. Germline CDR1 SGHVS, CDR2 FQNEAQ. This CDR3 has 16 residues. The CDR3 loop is CASSLARTRLAEKLFF. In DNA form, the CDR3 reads TGTGCCAGCAGCTTAGCGCGGACCCGACTTGCCGAAAAACTGTTTTTT.

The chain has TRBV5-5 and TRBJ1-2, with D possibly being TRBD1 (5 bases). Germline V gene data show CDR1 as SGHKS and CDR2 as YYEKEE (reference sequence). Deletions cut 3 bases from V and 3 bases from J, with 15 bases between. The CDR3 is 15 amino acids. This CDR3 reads CASSYRGPADYGYTF. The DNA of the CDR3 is TGTGCCAGCAGCTACCGGGGCCCGGCGGACTATGGCTACACCTTC.

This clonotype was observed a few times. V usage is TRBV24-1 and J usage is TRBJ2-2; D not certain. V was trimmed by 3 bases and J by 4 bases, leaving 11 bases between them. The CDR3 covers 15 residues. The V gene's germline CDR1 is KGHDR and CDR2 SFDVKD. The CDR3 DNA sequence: TGTGCCACCAGTGATCCCGCCAAGGGCACCGGGGAGCTGTTTTTT. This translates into CATSDPAKGTGELFF.

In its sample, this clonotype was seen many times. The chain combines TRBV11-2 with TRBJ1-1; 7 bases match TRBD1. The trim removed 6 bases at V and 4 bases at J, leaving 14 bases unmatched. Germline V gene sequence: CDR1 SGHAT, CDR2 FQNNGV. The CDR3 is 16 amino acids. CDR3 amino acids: CASSFPRDRISTEAFF. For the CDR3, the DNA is TGTGCCAGCAGTTTCCCACGGGACAGAATTAGCACTGAAGCTTTCTTT. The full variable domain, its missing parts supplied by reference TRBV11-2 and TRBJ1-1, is EAGVAQSPRYKIIEKRQSVAFWCNPISGHATLYWYQQILGQGPKLLIQFQNNGVVDDSQLPKDRFSAERLKGVDSTLKIQPAKLEDSAVYLCASSFPRDRISTEAFFGQGTRLTVV.

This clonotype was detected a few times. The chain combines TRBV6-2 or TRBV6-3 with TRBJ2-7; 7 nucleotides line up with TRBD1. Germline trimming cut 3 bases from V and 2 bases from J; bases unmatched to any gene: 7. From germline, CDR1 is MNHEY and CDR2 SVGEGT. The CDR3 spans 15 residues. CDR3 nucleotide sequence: TGTGCCAGCAGTTATCCCCCCCAGGGGGCCTACGAGCAGTACTTC. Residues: CASSYPPQGAYEQYF.

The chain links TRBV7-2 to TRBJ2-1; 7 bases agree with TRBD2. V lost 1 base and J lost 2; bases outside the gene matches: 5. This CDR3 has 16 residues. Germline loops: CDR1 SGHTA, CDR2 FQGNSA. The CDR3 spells CASSLDSGTTYNEQFF. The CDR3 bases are TGTGCCAGCAGCTTAGACAGCGGGACGACCTACAATGAGCAGTTCTTC. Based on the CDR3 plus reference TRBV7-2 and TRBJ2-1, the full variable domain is GAGVSQSPSNKVTEKGKDVELRCDPISGHTALYWYRQSLGQGLEFLIYFQGNSAPDKSGLPSDRFSAERTGGSVSTLTIQRTQQEDSAVYLCASSLDSGTTYNEQFFGPGTRLTVL.